This T cell receptor (beta chain) was sequenced in a study of blood T cell repertoires in COVID-19. Turning to the study itself: COVID-19 samples, acute and convalescent, were from the United States, Italy and Spain.

This CDR3 comprises 14 residues. V gave up 1 base and J gave up 8 bases, with 11 bases separating them. In germline, CDR1 is SGHVS, CDR2 FQNEAQ. Sequencing used immunoSEQ multiplex PCR; TCRdb keeps in-frame clones, though not all of them. This sample has about 240,000 clones, with around 87% found just once. This sequence originates from a man aged 55 to 70 who had recovered from COVID-19. The rearrangement joins TRBV7-8 to TRBJ2-2; perhaps TRBD1 as D (5 bases). The sequenced sample consisted of peripheral blood. The CDR3 is CASSLEGIAGELFF. The CDR3 bases are TGTGCCAGCAGCTTAGAGGGGATCGCGGGGGAGCTGTTTTTT.